This T cell receptor (beta chain) is from a study of blood T cell repertoires in COVID-19. Method: immunoSEQ multiplex PCR; TCRdb's copy keeps in-frame clones and lacks some. Among about 280,000 clones listed, approximately 88% were seen once. This CDR3 has 13 residues. The V and J ends lost 6 bases and 2 bases, in that order; junction bases with no gene match: 2. Germline V CDR1 and CDR2: MNHEY, SVGAGI. This receptor was taken from a man aged 18 to 29 with active or convalescent COVID-19. Sequencing was carried out using peripheral blood. The chain has TRBV6-5 and TRBJ1-2, with 8 bases lining up with TRBD1. CDR3 coding DNA: TGTGCCAGCAGCCGGACAGGGAACTATGGCTACACCTTC. This sequence encodes CASSRTGNYGYTF.